This T cell receptor (beta chain) was identified during a study of cytomegalovirus exposure and HLA in healthy donors. Regarding the study as a whole: The sole available immune exposure information was CMV serostatus. In a later analysis, a genetic analysis reported fewer productive-TCR N-insertions in an Asian-associated ancestry cluster than the cohort average. Accurate prediction of most subjects' HLA-A and HLA-B alleles from TCR beta sequences was reported.

The PCR had 60 Vbeta and 13 Jbeta primers. Repertoires were generated with immunoSEQ multiplex PCR, while TCRdb's copy carries only in-frame clones and drops some. This sample has around 150,000 clones; roughly 80% occur once, and the top ten carry around 3.2%. As to this clone: Its antigen is as yet unknown.

V was clipped by 4 bases and J by 8 bases; unmatched bases: 10. CDR3 length: 14 residues. The V gene's germline CDR1 is MNHNY and CDR2 SVGAGI (reference sequence). V usage is TRBV6-6 and J usage is TRBJ1-2; 7 bases are shared with TRBD1. The specimen was PBMCs. The source is a human donor in good health. The CDR3 bases are TGTGCCAGCAGTTCACAAGGGACAGTCCAAGGCTACACCTTC. Translated: CASSSQGTVQGYTF.